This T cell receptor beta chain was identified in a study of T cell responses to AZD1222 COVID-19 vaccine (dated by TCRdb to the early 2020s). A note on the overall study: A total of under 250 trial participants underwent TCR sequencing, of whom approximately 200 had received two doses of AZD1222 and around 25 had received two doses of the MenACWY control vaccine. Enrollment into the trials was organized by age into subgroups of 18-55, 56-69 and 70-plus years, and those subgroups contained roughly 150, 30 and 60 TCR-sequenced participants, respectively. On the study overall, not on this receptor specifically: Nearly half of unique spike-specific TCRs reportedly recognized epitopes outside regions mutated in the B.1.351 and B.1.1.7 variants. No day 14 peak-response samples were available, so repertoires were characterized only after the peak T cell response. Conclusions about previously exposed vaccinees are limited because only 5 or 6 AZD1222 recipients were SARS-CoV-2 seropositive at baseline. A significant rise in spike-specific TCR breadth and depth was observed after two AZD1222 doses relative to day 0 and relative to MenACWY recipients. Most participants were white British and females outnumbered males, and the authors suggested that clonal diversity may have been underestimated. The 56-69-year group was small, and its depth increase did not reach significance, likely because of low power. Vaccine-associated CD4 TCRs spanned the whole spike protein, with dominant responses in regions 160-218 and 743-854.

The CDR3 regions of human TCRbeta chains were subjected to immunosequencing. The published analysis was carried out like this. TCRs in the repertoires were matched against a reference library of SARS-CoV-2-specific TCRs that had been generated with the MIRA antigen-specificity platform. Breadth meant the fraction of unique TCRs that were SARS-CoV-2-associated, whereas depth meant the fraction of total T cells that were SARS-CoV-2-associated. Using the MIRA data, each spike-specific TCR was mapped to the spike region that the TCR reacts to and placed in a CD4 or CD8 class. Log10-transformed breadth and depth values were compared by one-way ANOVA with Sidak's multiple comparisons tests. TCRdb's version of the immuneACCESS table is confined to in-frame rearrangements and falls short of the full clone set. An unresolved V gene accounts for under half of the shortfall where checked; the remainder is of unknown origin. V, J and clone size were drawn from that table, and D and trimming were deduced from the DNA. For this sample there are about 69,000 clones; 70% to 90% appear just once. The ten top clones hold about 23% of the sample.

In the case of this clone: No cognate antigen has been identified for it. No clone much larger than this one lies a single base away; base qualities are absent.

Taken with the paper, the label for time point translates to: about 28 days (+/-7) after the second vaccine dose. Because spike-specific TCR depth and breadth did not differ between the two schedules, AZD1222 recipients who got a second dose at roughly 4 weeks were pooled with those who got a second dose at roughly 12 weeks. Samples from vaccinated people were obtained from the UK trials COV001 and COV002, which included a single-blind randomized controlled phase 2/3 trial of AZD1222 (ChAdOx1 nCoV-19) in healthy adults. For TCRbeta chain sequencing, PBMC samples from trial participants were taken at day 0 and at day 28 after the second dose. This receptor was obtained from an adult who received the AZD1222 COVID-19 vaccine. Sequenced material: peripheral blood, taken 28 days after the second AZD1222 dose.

For the CDR3, the sequence is CSVEDHGVTDTQYF. The DNA sequence is TGCAGCGTTGAAGATCACGGGGTAACAGATACGCAGTATTTT. This receptor chain uses TRBV29-1 and TRBJ2-3; possibly the D gene is TRBD2, per 5 matching bases. CDR1 and CDR2 are read off the germline V gene as SQVTM and ANQGSEA. The CDR3 has 14 amino acids, counting the end cysteine and phenylalanine. Of all the DNA, just the CDR3 is kept, 42 bases in frame from base 1. Deletion took 0 bases off V and 3 bases off J, with a span of 10 bases between the germline ends.